A selection of T cell receptor beta chains follows, all from one sample in a study of blood T cell repertoires in COVID-19. Generated by immunoSEQ multiplex PCR, the TCRdb table keeps only in-frame clones and is missing some. The data show 120,000 or so clones, roughly four fifths seen once. The specimen sequenced was peripheral blood. The origin of the receptors is an older woman with acute or convalescent COVID-19. Both conserved end residues are part of each CDR3. A D gene is named only where the DNA matches it firmly. Clone size is shown for a subset of rows, as once, few, many or a class of expanded clone.

clone_size: -
v_call: TRBV18
j_call: TRBJ1-1
d_call: -
cdr3_nt: TGTGCCAGCTCACCCCTGGAGCACACTGAAGCTTTCTTT
cdr3_aa: CASSPLEHTEAFF

clone_size: -
v_call: TRBV19
j_call: TRBJ2-2
d_call: TRBD2
cdr3_nt: TGTGCCAGTAGTATAGAAGGCGGGGGGAACACCGGGGAGCTGTTTTTT
cdr3_aa: CASSIEGGGNTGELFF

clone_size: -
v_call: TRBV6-6
j_call: TRBJ1-1
d_call: -
cdr3_nt: TGTGCCAGCAGTTATCCGGCGGGGGGGGACACTGAAGCTTTCTTT
cdr3_aa: CASSYPAGGDTEAFF

clone_size: once
v_call: TRBV5-1
j_call: TRBJ1-2
d_call: TRBD1
cdr3_nt: TGCGCCAGCAGCTTGGTTGGGACAGGAGGCTACACCTTC
cdr3_aa: CASSLVGTGGYTF

clone_size: -
v_call: TRBV28
j_call: TRBJ2-1
d_call: -
cdr3_nt: TGTGCCAGCTTGGAGATCAAGAGGAGGGATGAGCAGTTCTTC
cdr3_aa: CASLEIKRRDEQFF

clone_size: -
v_call: TRBV3-1/TRBV3-2
j_call: TRBJ2-3
d_call: -
cdr3_nt: TGTGCCAGCAGCCCCCCGACAAATACAGATACGCAGTATTTT
cdr3_aa: CASSPPTNTDTQYF

clone_size: few
v_call: TRBV5-1
j_call: TRBJ1-6
d_call: -
cdr3_nt: TGCGCCAGCAGCTTGGAGTCTAGTGGTTCACCCCTCCACTTT
cdr3_aa: CASSLESSGSPLHF

clone_size: -
v_call: TRBV19
j_call: TRBJ2-3
d_call: TRBD1
cdr3_nt: TGTGCCAGCTCCCGACAGGGGACAGATACGCAGTATTTT
cdr3_aa: CASSRQGTDTQYF

clone_size: -
v_call: TRBV6-2/TRBV6-3
j_call: TRBJ2-3
d_call: -
cdr3_nt: TGTGCCAGCAGTTACGCGGGGTTCCGGGATACGCAGTATTTT
cdr3_aa: CASSYAGFRDTQYF

clone_size: -
v_call: TRBV7-8
j_call: TRBJ1-6
d_call: -
cdr3_nt: TGTGCCAGCAGCTTAGGTTCGGTTAACTCCTATAATTCACCCCTCCACTTT
cdr3_aa: CASSLGSVNSYNSPLHF

clone_size: -
v_call: TRBV28
j_call: TRBJ2-7
d_call: TRBD2
cdr3_nt: TGTGCCCTTCTAGCGGGGGGGCCTACCTACGAGCAGTACTTC
cdr3_aa: CALLAGGPTYEQYF

clone_size: -
v_call: TRBV28
j_call: TRBJ1-5
d_call: TRBD1
cdr3_nt: TGTGCCAGCGGGGGAATTGACAGGGGCCATCAGCCCCAGCATTTT
cdr3_aa: CASGGIDRGHQPQHF

clone_size: -
v_call: TRBV5-1
j_call: TRBJ1-1
d_call: -
cdr3_nt: TGCGCCAGCAGCTTGTTTACAGTCTCTGAAGCTTTCTTT
cdr3_aa: CASSLFTVSEAFF

clone_size: once
v_call: TRBV2
j_call: TRBJ2-3
d_call: -
cdr3_nt: TGTGCCAGCACAGGGGTGGGCACAGATACGCAGTATTTT
cdr3_aa: CASTGVGTDTQYF

clone_size: -
v_call: TRBV5-8
j_call: TRBJ2-5
d_call: TRBD1
cdr3_nt: TGTGCCAGCAGCTCGGACAGGGAGGTTTGGGAGACCCAGTACTTC
cdr3_aa: CASSSDREVWETQYF

clone_size: -
v_call: TRBV29-1
j_call: TRBJ2-5
d_call: -
cdr3_nt: TGCAGCGTTGATCGTTCAGGGGGAGGAGAGACCCAGTACTTC
cdr3_aa: CSVDRSGGGETQYF

clone_size: once
v_call: TRBV20-1
j_call: TRBJ1-2
d_call: TRBD1
cdr3_nt: TGCAGTGCTAGTCGGCGACAGGGGCCGAGCTATGGCTACACCTTC
cdr3_aa: CSASRRQGPSYGYTF

clone_size: -
v_call: TRBV2
j_call: TRBJ1-5
d_call: TRBD1
cdr3_nt: TGTGCCAGCAGTCAGGGGGGAGATCAGCCCCAGCATTTT
cdr3_aa: CASSQGGDQPQHF

clone_size: -
v_call: TRBV27
j_call: TRBJ1-2
d_call: TRBD1
cdr3_nt: TGTGCCAGCAGTTTCGCCCACCGACAGGGACAATTGGGTGGCTACACCTTC
cdr3_aa: CASSFAHRQGQLGGYTF

clone_size: -
v_call: TRBV6-5
j_call: TRBJ2-5
d_call: TRBD1
cdr3_nt: TGTGCCAGCAGATCGACAGGGGGGAGACAAGAGACCCAGTACTTC
cdr3_aa: CASRSTGGRQETQYF

clone_size: -
v_call: TRBV5-1
j_call: TRBJ1-2
d_call: TRBD1
cdr3_nt: TGCGCCAGCAGCTTGGCTAGGACAGGGGACGGCTACACCTTC
cdr3_aa: CASSLARTGDGYTF

clone_size: -
v_call: TRBV9
j_call: TRBJ2-6
d_call: -
cdr3_nt: TGTGCCAGCAGCGTAGAAGACAGGCCTCCCTCTGGGGCCAACGTCCTGACTTTC
cdr3_aa: CASSVEDRPPSGANVLTF

clone_size: -
v_call: TRBV24-1
j_call: TRBJ2-1
d_call: -
cdr3_nt: TGTGCCACCAGTGATGCCGAGGGGGGGAGTTACAATGAGCAGTTCTTC
cdr3_aa: CATSDAEGGSYNEQFF

clone_size: -
v_call: TRBV6-2/TRBV6-3
j_call: TRBJ1-2
d_call: -
cdr3_nt: TGTGCCAGCAGTTGGGAGCACTATGGCTACACCTTC
cdr3_aa: CASSWEHYGYTF

clone_size: -
v_call: TRBV28
j_call: TRBJ2-7
d_call: TRBD1
cdr3_nt: TGTGCCAGCAGTTCCGCACCCGGGACAGGGACAACCTACGAGCAGTACTTC
cdr3_aa: CASSSAPGTGTTYEQYF

clone_size: -
v_call: TRBV4-2
j_call: TRBJ2-7
d_call: -
cdr3_nt: TGTGCCAGCAGCCAAGTCGCAGGACATAACTCCTACGAGCAGTACTTC
cdr3_aa: CASSQVAGHNSYEQYF

clone_size: once
v_call: TRBV9
j_call: TRBJ2-3
d_call: TRBD2
cdr3_nt: TGTGCCAGCAGCCTCACTAGCGGGGCTACAGATACGCAGTATTTT
cdr3_aa: CASSLTSGATDTQYF

clone_size: once
v_call: TRBV3-1/TRBV3-2
j_call: TRBJ2-1
d_call: TRBD1
cdr3_nt: TGTGCCAGCAGCCAAGCCCCGGGACAGGGTAGCAATGAGCAGTTCTTC
cdr3_aa: CASSQAPGQGSNEQFF

clone_size: -
v_call: TRBV11-2
j_call: TRBJ2-7
d_call: TRBD2
cdr3_nt: TGTGCCAGCAGCTTCAACCGCGGGGGGGGCGAGCAGTACTTC
cdr3_aa: CASSFNRGGGEQYF

clone_size: -
v_call: TRBV29-1
j_call: TRBJ1-1
d_call: -
cdr3_nt: TGCAGCGTTGGCGGGGTCACTGAAGCTTTCTTT
cdr3_aa: CSVGGVTEAFF

clone_size: -
v_call: TRBV7-6
j_call: TRBJ1-5
d_call: -
cdr3_nt: TGTGCCAGCAGCCAAGAACAGGGTCGCAATCAGCCCCAGCATTTT
cdr3_aa: CASSQEQGRNQPQHF

clone_size: -
v_call: TRBV7-8
j_call: TRBJ2-2
d_call: TRBD1
cdr3_nt: TGTGCCAGCAGCGCAAGGGGGACAGGAACATGGACCGGGGAGCTGTTTTTT
cdr3_aa: CASSARGTGTWTGELFF

clone_size: -
v_call: TRBV28
j_call: TRBJ2-7
d_call: -
cdr3_nt: TGTGCCAGCAGTCCTCTAGGGGTGGGGTACGAGCAGTACTTC
cdr3_aa: CASSPLGVGYEQYF

clone_size: -
v_call: TRBV30
j_call: TRBJ2-3
d_call: -
cdr3_nt: TGTGCCGGAAACTCTGCAGGGCCACCGGATACGCAGTATTTT
cdr3_aa: CAGNSAGPPDTQYF

clone_size: -
v_call: TRBV19
j_call: TRBJ1-2
d_call: -
cdr3_nt: TGTGCCAGTGACGTGGGGGGGTCTACTAACTATGGCTACACCTTC
cdr3_aa: CASDVGGSTNYGYTF

clone_size: -
v_call: TRBV4-2
j_call: TRBJ2-1
d_call: TRBD2
cdr3_nt: TGTGCCAGCAGCCAAGGGGTAGCGGGGGGGCCTGGTGAGCAGTTCTTC
cdr3_aa: CASSQGVAGGPGEQFF

clone_size: -
v_call: TRBV3-1/TRBV3-2
j_call: TRBJ1-1
d_call: -
cdr3_nt: TGTGCCAGCAGCCATGGGGGCAGGTCGAACACTGAAGCTTTCTTT
cdr3_aa: CASSHGGRSNTEAFF

clone_size: -
v_call: TRBV7-8
j_call: TRBJ2-5
d_call: TRBD2
cdr3_nt: TGTGCCAGCAGTTGGGGACTAGCGGGGTGGGAGACCCAGTACTTC
cdr3_aa: CASSWGLAGWETQYF

clone_size: -
v_call: TRBV30
j_call: TRBJ2-2
d_call: TRBD1
cdr3_nt: TGTGCCTGGAGGACAGGGGGGTTCGGCGGGGAGCTGTTTTTT
cdr3_aa: CAWRTGGFGGELFF

clone_size: -
v_call: TRBV3-1/TRBV3-2
j_call: TRBJ1-1
d_call: -
cdr3_nt: TGTGCCAGCACGGCAGGGGCCACTGAAGCTTTCTTT
cdr3_aa: CASTAGATEAFF

clone_size: -
v_call: TRBV6-2/TRBV6-3
j_call: TRBJ1-6
d_call: TRBD1
cdr3_nt: TGTGCCAGCAGTTACGGTCAACAGGGGCACGGTAATTCACCCCTCCACTTT
cdr3_aa: CASSYGQQGHGNSPLHF

clone_size: -
v_call: TRBV24-1
j_call: TRBJ1-1
d_call: -
cdr3_nt: TGTGCCACCAGTGCAAAGGGGTTGATGGGTGAAGCTTTCTTT
cdr3_aa: CATSAKGLMGEAFF

clone_size: -
v_call: TRBV5-1
j_call: TRBJ2-3
d_call: TRBD2
cdr3_nt: TGCGCCAGCAGCTTGGTTCCGATTACAGCGGGGAGTACAGATACGCAGTATTTT
cdr3_aa: CASSLVPITAGSTDTQYF

clone_size: few
v_call: TRBV28
j_call: TRBJ1-4
d_call: TRBD1
cdr3_nt: TGTGCCAGCAGTATCACCGGGACAGAGGGAGATGAAAAACTGTTTTTT
cdr3_aa: CASSITGTEGDEKLFF

clone_size: -
v_call: TRBV28
j_call: TRBJ2-5
d_call: -
cdr3_nt: TGTGCCAGCAGCCCGGACTCGTCAGGAGAGACCCAGTACTTC
cdr3_aa: CASSPDSSGETQYF

clone_size: -
v_call: TRBV29-1
j_call: TRBJ1-2
d_call: -
cdr3_nt: TGCAGCGTTCCGGCAGGGGACCTTTTCTATGGCTACACCTTC
cdr3_aa: CSVPAGDLFYGYTF

clone_size: -
v_call: TRBV6-5
j_call: TRBJ2-3
d_call: TRBD2
cdr3_nt: TGTGCCAGCAGGACGAGGACTAGCGGGGGAGGTACGCAGTATTTT
cdr3_aa: CASRTRTSGGGTQYF

clone_size: -
v_call: TRBV18
j_call: TRBJ1-2
d_call: TRBD1
cdr3_nt: TGTGCCAGCTCACCGACCGGGACAGGGGGCAGGGACTATGGCTACACCTTC
cdr3_aa: CASSPTGTGGRDYGYTF

clone_size: -
v_call: TRBV3-1/TRBV3-2
j_call: TRBJ2-3
d_call: -
cdr3_nt: TGTGCCAGCAGCCAAGAAGTCGGGGTCCCCACAGATACGCAGTATTTT
cdr3_aa: CASSQEVGVPTDTQYF

clone_size: -
v_call: TRBV5-1
j_call: TRBJ2-7
d_call: -
cdr3_nt: TGCGCCAGCAGATTTCGCCCAGGGTCCTACGAGCAGTACTTC
cdr3_aa: CASRFRPGSYEQYF

clone_size: -
v_call: TRBV4-3
j_call: TRBJ2-1
d_call: -
cdr3_nt: TGCGCCAGCAGCCAAGAGGAGGGTACTGAGCAGTTCTTC
cdr3_aa: CASSQEEGTEQFF

clone_size: few
v_call: TRBV27
j_call: TRBJ2-5
d_call: TRBD2
cdr3_nt: TGTGCCAGCAGTTTAGGGACTAGCGGCCAAGAGACCCAGTACTTC
cdr3_aa: CASSLGTSGQETQYF

clone_size: -
v_call: TRBV10-3
j_call: TRBJ2-5
d_call: TRBD1
cdr3_nt: TGTGCCATCAGCCTTGATAGGGGGCCACGAGAGACCCAGTACTTC
cdr3_aa: CAISLDRGPRETQYF

clone_size: -
v_call: TRBV6-5
j_call: TRBJ2-2
d_call: TRBD1
cdr3_nt: TGTGCCAGCAGTCCGGGACAGCACACCGGGGAGCTGTTTTTT
cdr3_aa: CASSPGQHTGELFF

clone_size: -
v_call: TRBV18
j_call: TRBJ2-3
d_call: -
cdr3_nt: TGTGCCAGCTCACCGGGTAGGTTTTCGGGAGCAGATACGCAGTATTTT
cdr3_aa: CASSPGRFSGADTQYF

clone_size: -
v_call: TRBV9
j_call: TRBJ2-1
d_call: TRBD2
cdr3_nt: TGTGCCAGCAGCCCGACGACTAGCGGGGGGGCCGGTGAGCAGTTCTTC
cdr3_aa: CASSPTTSGGAGEQFF

clone_size: -
v_call: TRBV14
j_call: TRBJ1-1
d_call: -
cdr3_nt: TGTGCCAGCAGCCCCTTTCTCGGGGCTGAAGCTTTCTTT
cdr3_aa: CASSPFLGAEAFF

clone_size: -
v_call: TRBV2
j_call: TRBJ2-7
d_call: -
cdr3_nt: TGTGCCAGCAGTCGTGGACAGACCCCTTACTTC
cdr3_aa: CASSRGQTPYF

clone_size: -
v_call: TRBV7-6
j_call: TRBJ2-1
d_call: -
cdr3_nt: TGTGCCAGCAGCTTAGAAAGGAGCTCCTACAATGAGCAGTTCTTC
cdr3_aa: CASSLERSSYNEQFF